The next 32 T cell receptor beta chains were all read from a single sample in a study of T cell repertoires in cytomegalovirus infection. One entry per CDR3 protein results from TCRdb running MiXCR on the reads. The data contain about 60,000 distinct CDR3 sequences, more than 15% of them seen just once; the ten biggest clones take up more than 55%. Their recognized antigens are unknown. The sequences come from CD8+ T cells from cultured PBMCs, collected from culture after CMV antigen stimulation. All receptors derive from a human donor in good health (CMV status not recorded). Some clones in this sample may be carry-over from other donors' samples.

This clonotype was detected many times. V is TRBV7-8 and J is TRBJ2-1; tentatively, D is TRBD1 (5 bases). CDR1 SGHVS and CDR2 FQNEAQ come from the germline V gene. CDR3 length: 13 residues. Between the trimmed V and J ends, which lost 4 bases and 6 bases, there was a span of 10 bases. CDR3 protein: CASSWGVGNEQFF. The DNA of the CDR3 is TGTGCCAGCAGCTGGGGCGTAGGCAATGAGCAGTTCTTC.

The chain uses TRBV5-5 and TRBJ1-1, with TRBD1 as a possible D gene (6 bases). The CDR3 is made up of 14 amino acids. Germline V gene lookup returns CDR1 SGHKS and CDR2 YYEKEE (reference sequence). Trimming took 4 bases from V and 1 from J, leaving 11 bases between them. The CDR3 DNA is TGTGCCAGCAGCGCGTGGGACAAGAACACTGAAGCTTTCTTT. This encodes CASSAWDKNTEAFF.

The gene calls are TRBV7-8 and TRBJ1-1; D is undetermined. This CDR3 contains 15 residues. V was cut by 0 bases and J by 4 bases, with 12 bases left in between. Germline values: CDR1 SGHVS, CDR2 FQNEAQ. The CDR3 sequence is CASSLALTARTEAFF. CDR3 sequence (DNA): TGTGCCAGCAGCTTAGCGCTAACGGCACGCACTGAAGCTTTCTTT.

The gene calls are TRBV15 and TRBJ1-2; tentative D call: TRBD1 (5 bases). The CDR3 is 12 amino acids. Germline V gene data show CDR1 as LNHNV and CDR2 as YYDKDF (reference sequence). The germline V and J ends were trimmed by 1 base and 6 bases, with 6 bases remaining between them. CDR3 region: CATSRAGHGYTF. The CDR3 nucleotides read TGTGCCACCAGCAGAGCAGGGCATGGCTACACCTTC.

The chain links TRBV19 to TRBJ2-1; D remains unclear. This CDR3 is 13 amino acids long. CDR1 is LNHDA and CDR2 is SQIVND in the germline V gene (reference sequence). Trimming shortened V by 1 base and J by 2 bases, and 3 bases separated the two germline ends. The CDR3 is CASSIGAYNEQFF. The CDR3 region has the DNA TGTGCCAGTAGTATAGGGGCCTACAATGAGCAGTTCTTC.

The rearrangement uses TRBV11-2 and TRBJ2-2; D is undetermined. Germline CDR1 reads SGHAT; CDR2 reads FQNNGV. CDR3 length equals 13 residues. V was clipped by 5 bases and J by 6 bases, with 10 bases between them. The CDR3 sequence is CASSMGLPGELFF. CDR3 DNA: TGTGCCAGCAGCATGGGTCTTCCCGGGGAGCTGTTTTTT. The whole variable domain, remainder taken from reference TRBV11-2 and TRBJ2-2, is EAGVAQSPRYKIIEKRQSVAFWCNPISGHATLYWYQQILGQGPKLLIQFQNNGVVDDSQLPKDRFSAERLKGVDSTLKIQPAKLEDSAVYLCASSMGLPGELFFGEGSRLTVL.

The chain is built from TRBV11-2 and TRBJ2-3, with D perhaps TRBD1 (5 bases). V shed 5 bases and J shed 2 bases, with 11 bases lying between them. This CDR3 contains 14 residues. Germline CDR1 SGHAT, CDR2 FQNNGV. The CDR3 here is CASSPREDTDTQYF. Written as DNA, the CDR3 is TGTGCCAGCAGCCCCAGGGAAGACACAGATACGCAGTATTTT.

J is TRBJ2-5 and V is TRBV10-3, with TRBD2 identical over 9 bases. Trimming took 0 bases from V and 3 from J; bases not matched to a gene: 8. This CDR3 spans 17 amino acids. The V gene's germline CDR1 is ENHRY and CDR2 SYGVKD. The CDR3 region has the DNA TGTGCCATCAGTGAGTCGAATCGGCGGGGGGGCGAAGAGACCCAGTACTTC. Residues: CAISESNRRGGEETQYF.

The chain is built from TRBV10-3 and TRBJ2-6; D could derive from TRBD1 or TRBD2 (6 bases each). Between the trimmed V and J ends, which lost 5 bases and 1 base, there was a span of 12 bases. Germline V CDR1 and CDR2: ENHRY, SYGVKD. CDR3 length: 16 amino acids. CDR3: CAISWGAKSGANVLTF. CDR3 coding DNA: TGTGCCATCAGTTGGGGGGCAAAATCTGGGGCCAACGTCCTGACTTTC.

The J gene is TRBJ2-7, the V gene TRBV7-2; 7 bases fit TRBD1. Trimming cost V 3 bases and J 4 bases; bases outside gene matches: 6. Germline-derived CDR1 and CDR2 are SGHTA and FQGNSA. The CDR3 spans 14 residues. The CDR3 spells CASSFGSGGYEQYF. CDR3 bases: TGTGCCAGCAGCTTCGGGTCAGGGGGATACGAGCAGTACTTC.

This clonotype was seen a handful of times. The chain recombines TRBV6-2 or TRBV6-3 with TRBJ2-7; TRBD2 might be the D (6 bases). Trimming pared 0 bases from V and 3 bases from J, leaving 9 bases between. From germline, CDR1 is MNHEY and CDR2 SVGEGT. This CDR3 is 14 amino acids long. The CDR3 DNA reads TGTGCCAGCAGTTACTCGCGGGGCGTCTACGAGCAGTACTTC. Translation: CASSYSRGVYEQYF.

In DNA form, the CDR3 reads TGTGCCAGCAGCTTAGCGGACGTAACATCCTACGAGCAGTACTTC. Translated: CASSLADVTSYEQYF. The chain has TRBV7-2 and TRBJ2-7; D unresolved. With 0 bases removed from V and 1 base from J, the gap between germline ends came to 10 bases. CDR1 and CDR2 from the germline V gene are SGHTA and FQGNSA. This CDR3 comprises 15 residues.

A few counts support this clonotype. V is TRBV6-2 or TRBV6-3 and J is TRBJ2-5, with D uncertain. Germline lookup yields CDR1 MNHEY and CDR2 SVGEGT. V was clipped by 2 bases and J by 4 bases, with 11 bases between them. The CDR3 has 14 residues. The CDR3 DNA reads as TGTGCCAGCAGTTACCTAGGCCAGAGAGAGACCCAGTACTTC. This encodes CASSYLGQRETQYF.

The chain uses TRBV7-9 and TRBJ1-1; no reliable D call. Germline CDR1 SEHNR, CDR2 FQNEAQ (reference sequence). There are 14 residues in the CDR3. Trimming took off 1 base at V and 5 bases at J, with 11 bases between the two ends. CDR3 DNA sequence: TGTGCCAGCAGCTTAGGCGGGTTAGCGACTGAAGCTTTCTTT. Its translation: CASSLGGLATEAFF.

This clonotype was found a few times. V gene TRBV7-8 combines with J gene TRBJ2-1; 8 bases map to TRBD2. Germline values: CDR1 SGHVS, CDR2 FQNEAQ. J lost 0 bases, V lost 5 bases, and 3 bases had no gene match. CDR3 length equals 15 residues. The CDR3 loop is CASSTSGSSYNEQFF. For the CDR3, the DNA is TGTGCCAGCAGCACCAGCGGGAGCTCCTACAATGAGCAGTTCTTC.

This clonotype was observed many times. The J gene is TRBJ2-1, the V gene TRBV14; D might be TRBD2 (6 bases). This CDR3 contains 13 residues. The germline gives CDR1 SGHDN, CDR2 FVKESK. Trimming took 4 bases from V and 5 from J, leaving 9 bases between them. The CDR3 loop is CASSPGSHNEQFF. As DNA, the CDR3 is TGTGCCAGCAGCCCCGGGAGTCACAATGAGCAGTTCTTC.

This clonotype has a handful of counts. In DNA, the CDR3 is TGTGCCAGCAGTTTACTAGCGGGGGACCTCCCCGTGACCCAGTACTTC. Its protein is CASSLLAGDLPVTQYF. The chain joins TRBV28 to TRBJ2-5, with 10 bases that match TRBD2. V was pared by 2 bases and J by 7 bases, with 10 bases of the junction left unmatched. The CDR3 has 16 residues. Germline V gene data show CDR1 as MDHEN and CDR2 as SYDVKM.

In its sample, this clonotype was seen a few times. V is TRBV19 and J is TRBJ2-7, with D unresolved. Trimming removed 0 bases at V and 10 bases at J, with 13 bases between. CDR1 and CDR2 (germline): LNHDA, SQIVND (reference sequence). CDR3 length: 13 residues. CDR3 loop: CASSIDRVPGQYF. The CDR3 DNA follows: TGTGCCAGTAGTATAGATCGTGTTCCCGGACAGTACTTC.

This clonotype came up a few times. This chain uses TRBV7-7 with TRBJ2-3, with D perhaps matching TRBD2 (5 bases). The CDR3 totals 11 residues. Germline values: CDR1 SSHAT, CDR2 FNYEAQ (reference sequence). Trimming shortened V by 10 bases and J by 8 bases, and 13 bases separated the two germline ends. CDR3 in DNA: TGTGCCACTCTTCAAAGCGGTACGCAGTATTTT. It is translated as CATLQSGTQYF. The variable domain in full, completed from reference TRBV7-7 and TRBJ2-3, reads GAGVSQSPRYKVTKRGQDVTLRCDPISSHATLYWYQQALGQGPEFLTYFNYEAQPDKSGLPSDRFSAERPEGSISTLTIQRTEQRDSAMYRCATLQSGTQYFGPGTRLTVL.

This clonotype was counted between two and nine times. This chain connects TRBV19 to TRBJ1-3, with a possible D match to TRBD1 (5 bases). Between the trimmed V and J ends, which lost 6 bases and 4 bases, there was a span of 25 bases. CDR3 size: 18 residues. In germline, CDR1 is LNHDA, CDR2 SQIVND (reference sequence). The CDR3 here is CASSINGAEPQHGNTIYF. The CDR3 coding sequence is TGTGCCAGTAGCATTAACGGGGCCGAACCCCAGCACGGAAACACCATATATTTT.

This chain connects TRBV5-1 to TRBJ1-3, with D uncertain. The germline gives CDR1 SGHRS, CDR2 YFSETQ. V shed 4 bases and J shed 7 bases, with 6 bases lying between them. This CDR3 has 11 residues. The CDR3 protein is CASSTSNTIYF. The CDR3 nucleotides are TGCGCCAGCAGCACCTCGAACACCATATATTTT.

This clonotype was detected only a few times. The chain links TRBV28 to TRBJ2-7, with 10 positions matching TRBD2. Germline V lookup: CDR1 MDHEN, CDR2 SYDVKM. V was pared by 6 bases and J by 2 bases, with 16 bases of the junction left unmatched. The CDR3 is 18 residues long. The chain's CDR3 is CASSSRRSTSGSAYEQYF. In nucleotides, the CDR3 is TGTGCCAGCAGCTCAAGGAGGTCGACTAGCGGGTCAGCCTACGAGCAGTACTTC.

The genes are TRBV6-5 and TRBJ1-2; no definite D call. Germline CDR1 is MNHEY and CDR2 is SVGAGI. This CDR3 contains 15 residues. V was cut by 6 bases and J by 5 bases, with 19 bases left in between. In DNA form, the CDR3 reads TGTGCCAGCAGCCCCGGGGAGGTCGCTAGGTATGGCTACACCTTC. It encodes CASSPGEVARYGYTF.

This chain's CDR3 is CASSYAMGGHEQFF. The CDR3 bases are TGTGCCAGCAGTTACGCAATGGGGGGGCATGAGCAGTTCTTC. The gene calls are TRBV6-2 or TRBV6-3 and TRBJ2-1, with D possibly matching TRBD2 (7 bases). This CDR3 is 14 amino acids long. Trimming removed 2 bases at V and 8 bases at J, with 13 bases between. Germline loops: CDR1 MNHEY, CDR2 SVGEGT.

This clonotype was found a few times. This chain connects TRBV4-3 to TRBJ2-7, with TRBD2 matching 8 bases. With 3 bases clipped from V and 1 base from J, the junction kept 5 bases outside the gene matches. Germline V lookup: CDR1 LGHNA, CDR2 YSLEER. This CDR3 is 15 amino acids long. The CDR3 sequence is CASSQAGGGSYEQYF. CDR3 nucleotide sequence: TGCGCCAGCAGCCAGGCCGGGGGGGGATCCTACGAGCAGTACTTC.

The chain carries TRBV6-1 and TRBJ2-1; no reliable D call. The V gene's germline CDR1 is MNHNS and CDR2 SASEGT. CDR3 length equals 14 residues. V dropped 5 bases and J dropped 8 bases, with 16 bases sitting between them. The CDR3 reads CASSLRAGNYEQFF. In nucleotides, the CDR3 is TGTGCCAGCAGTTTAAGGGCCGGAAACTATGAGCAGTTCTTC.

The sample holds many counts of this clonotype. V usage is TRBV5-1 and J usage is TRBJ2-7, with TRBD2 as a possible D gene (6 bases). Looked up from germline, CDR1 is SGHRS and CDR2 is YFSETQ. Trimming left V 5 bases short and J 2 bases short, with 14 bases between. The CDR3 runs to 14 residues. CDR3 bases: TGCGCCAGCAGATTTGGAGCGGGTCCCTACGAGCAGTACTTC. Its protein product is CASRFGAGPYEQYF.

The rearrangement joins TRBV19 to TRBJ2-1; TRBD2 matches at 11 bases. Looked up from germline, CDR1 is LNHDA and CDR2 is SQIVND (reference sequence). Trimming at V came to 2 bases and at J to 4 bases, leaving 1 base not matched to a gene. This CDR3 is 15 amino acids long. CDR3 region: CASSIRTSGYNEQFF. In nucleotides, the CDR3 is TGTGCCAGTAGTATAAGGACTAGCGGGTACAATGAGCAGTTCTTC.

This chain joins TRBV27 and TRBJ1-1; D is uncertain. The length of the CDR3 is 12 residues. V was clipped by 4 bases and J by 3 bases, with 6 bases between them. The germline V gene encodes CDR1 MNHEY and CDR2 SMNVEV (reference sequence). In DNA form, the CDR3 reads TGTGCCAGCAGTTCCCGCTACACTGAAGCTTTCTTT. Its translation is CASSSRYTEAFF.

This clonotype was detected a few times. The rearrangement uses TRBV4-1 and TRBJ1-4, with D hard to call. This CDR3 spans 14 amino acids. Germline loops: CDR1 MGHRA, CDR2 YSYEKL. Trimming took 3 bases from V and 2 from J, leaving 7 bases between them. CDR3 residues: CASSQSVTNEKLFF. As DNA, the CDR3 is TGCGCCAGCAGCCAGTCGGTCACTAATGAAAAACTGTTTTTT.

The V and J genes are TRBV7-2 and TRBJ2-5; D possibly corresponds to TRBD1 (5 bases). The CDR3 is 13 residues long. The germline V gene encodes CDR1 SGHTA and CDR2 FQGNSA. V was pared by 4 bases and J by 5 bases, with 11 bases between. CDR3 bases: TGTGCCAGCAGCTCGCAGTGGGGCGAGACCCAGTACTTC. Encoded protein: CASSSQWGETQYF.

This rearrangement joins TRBV15 to TRBJ2-1; a possible D gene is TRBD2 (6 bases). From germline, CDR1 is LNHNV and CDR2 YYDKDF (reference sequence). V was clipped by 8 bases and J by 2 bases, with 16 bases between them. The length of the CDR3 is 15 residues. The CDR3 DNA sequence: TGTGCCACCGCAGTGGGTAGCGGCGCCTACAATGAGCAGTTCTTC. It specifies CATAVGSGAYNEQFF. The complete variable domain, with remaining parts taken from reference TRBV15 and TRBJ2-1, reads DAMVIQNPRYQVTQFGKPVTLSCSQTLNHNVMYWYQQKSSQAPKLLFHYYDKDFNNEADTPDNFQSRRPNTSFCFLDIRSPGLGDTAMYLCATAVGSGAYNEQFFGPGTRLTVL.